Below are 19 T cell receptor beta chains sequenced from a single sample in a study of CD8+CD57+ T cells in acquired aplastic anemia. Sequenced patients had shown CD8+CD57+ cell expansion by flow cytometry. The template used for profiling TCR beta VDJ and CDR3 was genomic DNA. One entry per CDR3 protein, called by TCRdb with MiXCR from the reads. The sample shows roughly 150,000 distinct CDR3 sequences, 45% to 55% of them seen only once. Sequenced sample: sorted CD4+, CD8+, or CD8+CD57+ T cells (not recorded which) from PBMCs. All receptors come from a human donor with aplastic anemia.

V is TRBV7-9 and J is TRBJ2-1; the match to TRBD2 covers 9 bases. The CDR3 is 14 residues long. The germline V gene has CDR1 SEHNR and CDR2 FQNEAQ (reference sequence). V shed 5 bases and J 7 bases; nucleotides not matched to a gene: 6. CDR3 DNA sequence: TGTGCCAGCAGCCAAAGCGGGAGGTGGAATGAGCAGTTCTTC. Translating it yields CASSQSGRWNEQFF.

V usage is TRBV7-2 and J usage is TRBJ2-7; D gene unclear. V was pared by 5 bases and J by 3 bases, with 14 bases between. The CDR3 loop spans 14 amino acids. Germline CDR1 and CDR2: SGHTA and FQGNSA. The CDR3, as DNA: TGTGCCAGCAGCGGCCCGACACCGAACTACGAGCAGTACTTC. Its translation: CASSGPTPNYEQYF.

Comment on this clonotype: A much larger clone differs by one base, so this may be a read error. V is TRBV12-3 or TRBV12-4 and J is TRBJ1-5; D remains ambiguous. The CDR3 covers 12 residues. Trimming removed 8 bases from V and 8 bases from J, with 13 bases in between. CDR3 protein: CASGKFPEPQHF. CDR3 nucleotide sequence: TGTGCCAGCGGCAAATTCCCAGAGCCCCAGCATTTT.

This clonotype was picked up a small number of times. J is TRBJ2-5 and V is TRBV7-2; 8 bases align to TRBD2. J gave up 5 bases and V 5 bases, and 13 bases lay outside the gene matches. The CDR3 totals 16 residues. The germline gives CDR1 SGHTA, CDR2 FQGNSA. The DNA for the CDR3 is TGTGCCAGCAGCCCTCCGGGGGGGCGGGAACGGGAGACCCAGTACTTC. Translation: CASSPPGGRERETQYF.

The V gene is TRBV10-3, the J gene TRBJ2-2; no reliable D call. The CDR3 runs 11 residues. V shed 6 bases and J shed 4 bases, with 3 bases lying between them. Germline values: CDR1 ENHRY, CDR2 SYGVKD. In DNA form, the CDR3 reads TGTGCCATCAGCCTCACCGGGGAGCTGTTTTTT. Translating gives CAISLTGELFF.

This clonotype was counted a few times. The chain uses TRBV29-1 and TRBJ1-3; 8 bases are a match to TRBD1. Germline-derived CDR1 and CDR2 are SQVTM and ANQGSEA. The CDR3 runs 13 residues. Trimming removed 3 bases from V and 8 bases from J; junction bases left unmatched: 6. The CDR3 loop reads CSVEGQDEDTIYF. The CDR3 nucleotides read TGCAGCGTTGAGGGACAGGATGAAGACACCATATATTTT.

This clonotype was seen many times. The rearrangement uses TRBV6-1 and TRBJ2-1; tentative D call: TRBD1 (5 bases). CDR3 length: 16 amino acids. In germline, CDR1 is MNHNS, CDR2 SASEGT. V was clipped by 6 bases and J by 0 bases, with 15 bases between them. CDR3 bases: TGTGCCAGCAGCACAACAGGTTCTAGCTCCTACAATGAGCAGTTCTTC. This gives the protein CASSTTGSSSYNEQFF.

Worth noting for this clonotype: This CDR3 is missing its conserved last phenylalanine or tryptophan, likely due to a read error. V usage is TRBV19 and J usage is TRBJ1-2; D remains unclear. CDR1 is LNHDA, CDR2 SQIVND, per germline (reference sequence). The CDR3 spans 14 residues. The CDR3 sequence: CASSGGKTNCGYTS. CDR3 bases: TGTGCCAGTAGTGGTGGGAAGACCAACTGTGGCTACACCTCC.

This clonotype was recorded at least ten times. The rearrangement uses TRBV14 and TRBJ1-1, with 7 bases aligning to TRBD1. Germline V gives CDR1 SGHDN, CDR2 FVKESK. With V trimmed by 0 bases and J by 2 bases, 6 bases remained unmatched. CDR3 size: 16 residues. CDR3 nucleotide sequence: TGTGCCAGCAGCCAAGAGTTAGACAGGGCTAACACTGAAGCTTTCTTT. Protein sequence: CASSQELDRANTEAFF.

This clonotype was seen ten or more times. The CDR3 bases are TGTGCCAGCACCTTACAGAGCTCCTATAATTCACCCCTCCACTTT. Translating gives CASTLQSSYNSPLHF. V and J are TRBV27 and TRBJ1-6, with no clear D. Germline values: CDR1 MNHEY, CDR2 SMNVEV (reference sequence). Trimming took 7 bases from V and 0 from J, leaving 10 bases between them. The CDR3 length is 15 residues.

The table lists this clonotype with a few counts. CDR3 in DNA: TGTGCCAGTAGTATTGAGGGGCGGAGGTTATCACCCCTCCACTTT. This translates into CASSIEGRRLSPLHF. The chain combines TRBV19 with TRBJ1-6, with a weak D call TRBD1 (5 bases). The CDR3 is 15 amino acids. Germline V CDR1 and CDR2: LNHDA, SQIVND (reference sequence). The V and J ends lost 3 bases and 10 bases respectively, with 16 bases between them.

This clonotype has ten or more counts. CDR3 loop: CASSLAGDEYEQYF. The CDR3, as DNA: TGTGCCAGCAGCTTGGCTGGTGATGAGTACGAGCAGTACTTC. V is TRBV5-8 and J is TRBJ2-7; D uncertain. The germline gives CDR1 SGHTS, CDR2 YDEGEE. The germline V and J ends were trimmed by 0 bases and 4 bases, with 11 bases remaining between them. The CDR3 is 14 amino acids.

This clonotype was found once. The chain has TRBV29-1 and TRBJ2-3; maybe TRBD1 (6 bases). V was cut by 8 bases and J by 2 bases, with 14 bases left in between. Germline loops: CDR1 SQVTM, CDR2 ANQGSEA. This CDR3 has 13 residues. The CDR3 nucleotides read TGCAGCAACCGGGACATCTACACAGATACGCAGTATTTT. This encodes CSNRDIYTDTQYF.

The chain recombines TRBV27 with TRBJ1-2; the D gene is possibly TRBD1 (5 bases). With 6 bases removed from V and 8 bases from J, the gap between germline ends came to 19 bases. The germline V gene encodes CDR1 MNHEY and CDR2 SMNVEV (reference sequence). The CDR3 totals 14 residues. CDR3 sequence (DNA): TGTGCCAGCAGCCCGACACCACTTGGGGGGGGCTACACCTTC. Its translation is CASSPTPLGGGYTF.

As concerns this clonotype: One end of the junction does not line up with germline, which may come from a read error. The J gene is TRBJ2-7, the V gene TRBV10-3; D gene ambiguous. The germline V gene encodes CDR1 ENHRY and CDR2 SYGVKD. The CDR3 consists of 12 residues. The CDR3 DNA sequence: TGTGCCATCAGCGGCAACTCCTACGAGCGGTACTTC. Its translation: CAISGNSYERYF.

The V and J genes are TRBV20-1 and TRBJ1-1; D unresolved. Germline V gene sequence: CDR1 DFQATT, CDR2 SNEGSKA (reference sequence). Trimming removed 1 base from V and 2 bases from J, with 2 bases in between. The CDR3 is made up of 11 amino acids. In DNA, the CDR3 is TGCAGTGCTAGAGTAAACACTGAAGCTTTCTTT. It translates to CSARVNTEAFF.

The gene calls are TRBV2 and TRBJ1-5; no reliable D call. The V end lost 8 bases, the J end lost 0 bases, and 8 bases lay between the germline ends. This CDR3 is built from 13 residues. Germline CDR1 is SNHLY and CDR2 is FYNNEI. CDR3 protein: CASSAGSNQPQHF. The CDR3 DNA follows: TGTGCCAGCTCGGCGGGTAGCAATCAGCCCCAGCATTTT.

J is TRBJ1-2 and V is TRBV12-3 or TRBV12-4; D is perhaps TRBD1 (6 bases). The CDR3 has 12 amino acids. The V end was cut by 3 bases, the J end by 7 bases, with 9 bases between. The CDR3 loop reads CASSLRGGGYTF. Written as DNA, the CDR3 is TGTGCCAGCAGTTTGAGGGGGGGTGGCTACACCTTC.

This clonotype has only a few counts. The chain couples TRBV29-1 to TRBJ2-7; 7 nucleotides match TRBD2. V dropped 2 bases and J dropped 6; count of bases not matched to a gene: 7. This CDR3 comprises 13 residues. In germline, CDR1 is SQVTM, CDR2 ANQGSEA. CDR3 sequence reads: CSVEKGGGSEQYF. The CDR3 bases are TGCAGCGTTGAAAAAGGCGGGGGATCCGAGCAGTACTTC.